The 8 T cell receptor beta chains below were found in one sample sequenced in a study of blood T cell repertoires in COVID-19. Method: immunoSEQ multiplex PCR; TCRdb's copy keeps in-frame clones and lacks some. The sample shows 48,000 or so clones, over 75% of them seen only once. The sequenced sample was peripheral blood. Receptors originate from a woman older than 75 with COVID-19, enrolled during active disease.

Concerning this clone: Other DNA sequences in this sample translate to the same CDR3. The CDR3 DNA reads TGTGCCAGTAGTATACGAACAGGGGTTTACGAGCAGTACTTC. Amino acids: CASSIRTGVYEQYF. This chain connects TRBV19 to TRBJ2-7, with TRBD1 matching over 7 bases. Germline-derived CDR1 and CDR2 are LNHDA and SQIVND (reference sequence). This CDR3 region has 14 residues. The J segment lost 4 bases and the V segment lost 2 bases, leaving 5 bases of the junction unmatched.

This clone was detected only once. The genes are TRBV30 and TRBJ1-4, with a weak D call TRBD1 (6 bases). V was trimmed by 0 bases and J by 7 bases, leaving 18 bases between them. The germline V gene has CDR1 GTSNPN and CDR2 SVGIG (reference sequence). The CDR3 has 16 amino acids. CDR3 coding DNA: TGTGCCTGGAGTGTCGGGGGGCGCGTCTCTACTGAAAAACTGTTTTTT. This sequence encodes CAWSVGGRVSTEKLFF.

The chain recombines TRBV19 with TRBJ2-6, with D perhaps matching TRBD1 (7 bases). Deletions cut 3 bases from V and 2 bases from J, with 14 bases between. The CDR3 consists of 17 residues. Germline loops: CDR1 LNHDA, CDR2 SQIVND (reference sequence). CDR3 in DNA: TGTGCCAGTAGTATCTGGGGCAGGGGGGCTGGGGCCAACGTCCTGACTTTC. Residues: CASSIWGRGAGANVLTF.

The rearrangement links TRBV6-5 to TRBJ1-1; 9 bases map to TRBD1. Per germline, CDR1 MNHEY and CDR2 SVGAGI. The CDR3 has 15 amino acids. Trimming took 2 bases from V and 11 from J; bases not matched to a gene: 12. The chain's CDR3 is CASSYEPTGGRGAFF. CDR3 coding DNA: TGTGCCAGCAGTTACGAACCTACAGGGGGCCGTGGTGCTTTCTTT.

The J gene is TRBJ2-1, the V gene TRBV25-1, with 8 bases matching TRBD1. The CDR3 length is 16 residues. CDR1 MGHDK and CDR2 SYGVNS come from the germline V gene. J was trimmed by 7 bases and V by 1 base; bases with no gene match: 9. In DNA form, the CDR3 reads TGTGCCAGCAGTGAATTTGCAGGGGGCAATCGGAATGAGCAGTTCTTC. Encoded protein: CASSEFAGGNRNEQFF.

The rearrangement uses TRBV3-1 (or the pseudogene TRBV3-2) and TRBJ2-6, with TRBD2 as a possible D gene (6 bases). Trimming cost V 4 bases and J 11 bases, with 12 bases left between them. CDR1 and CDR2 (germline): LGHDT, YNNKEL (reference sequence). The CDR3 covers 13 residues. CDR3 residues: CASSPRRGDVLTF. The DNA for the CDR3 is TGTGCCAGCAGCCCCCGGAGGGGAGACGTCCTGACTTTC.

The chain links TRBV6-5 to TRBJ1-1; weak D call: TRBD1 (6 bases). Between the trimmed V and J ends, which lost 6 bases and 1 base, there was a span of 12 bases. The CDR3 length is 14 residues. CDR1 and CDR2 (germline): MNHEY, SVGAGI. For the CDR3, the DNA is TGTGCCAGCAGGAGCCTAGGGGGGAACACTGAAGCTTTCTTT. Residues: CASRSLGGNTEAFF.

The CDR3 region is CASSFPGLNTEAFF. The CDR3 region has the DNA TGTGCCAGCAGCTTCCCAGGTTTGAACACTGAAGCTTTCTTT. V usage is TRBV5-4 and J usage is TRBJ1-1, with D unclear. From germline, CDR1 is SGHNT and CDR2 YYREEE (reference sequence). This CDR3 has 14 amino acids. Trimming took 2 bases from V and 0 from J, leaving 8 bases between them.